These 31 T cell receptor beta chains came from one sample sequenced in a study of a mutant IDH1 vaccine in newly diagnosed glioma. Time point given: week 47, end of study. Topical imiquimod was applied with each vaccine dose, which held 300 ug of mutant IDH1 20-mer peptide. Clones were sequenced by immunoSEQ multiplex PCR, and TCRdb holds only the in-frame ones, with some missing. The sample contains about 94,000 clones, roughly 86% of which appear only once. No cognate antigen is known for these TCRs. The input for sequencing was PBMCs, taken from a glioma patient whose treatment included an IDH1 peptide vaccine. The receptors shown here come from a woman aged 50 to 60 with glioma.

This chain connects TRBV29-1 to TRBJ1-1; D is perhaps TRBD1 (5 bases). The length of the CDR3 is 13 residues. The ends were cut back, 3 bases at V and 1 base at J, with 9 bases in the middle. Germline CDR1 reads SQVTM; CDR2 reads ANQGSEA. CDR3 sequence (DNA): TGCAGCGTTGATGGGGGTGGGAACACTGAAGCTTTCTTT. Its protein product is CSVDGGGNTEAFF.

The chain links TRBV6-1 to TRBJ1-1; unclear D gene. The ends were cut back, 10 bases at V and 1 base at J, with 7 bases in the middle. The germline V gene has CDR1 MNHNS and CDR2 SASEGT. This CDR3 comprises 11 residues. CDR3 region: CATAGNTEAFF. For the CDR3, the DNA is TGTGCCACCGCAGGGAACACTGAAGCTTTCTTT.

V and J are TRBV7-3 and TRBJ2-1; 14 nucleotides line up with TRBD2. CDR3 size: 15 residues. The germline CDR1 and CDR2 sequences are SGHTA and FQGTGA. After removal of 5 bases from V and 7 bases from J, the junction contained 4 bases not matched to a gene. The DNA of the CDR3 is TGTGCCAGCAGCCTGACTAGCGGGAGGGTTAATGAGCAGTTCTTC. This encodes CASSLTSGRVNEQFF.

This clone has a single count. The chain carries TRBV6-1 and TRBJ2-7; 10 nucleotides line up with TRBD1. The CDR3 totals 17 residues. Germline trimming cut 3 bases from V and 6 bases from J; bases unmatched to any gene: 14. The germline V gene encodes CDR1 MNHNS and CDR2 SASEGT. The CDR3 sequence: CASSEAGVGQGILEQYF. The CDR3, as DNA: TGTGCCAGCAGTGAGGCCGGGGTGGGACAGGGGATTCTCGAGCAGTACTTC.

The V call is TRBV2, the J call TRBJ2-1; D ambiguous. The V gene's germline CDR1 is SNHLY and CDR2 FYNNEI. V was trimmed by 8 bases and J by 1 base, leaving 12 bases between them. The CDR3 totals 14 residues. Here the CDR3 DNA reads TGTGCCAGCCTGGGATCCATATCCTACAATGAGCAGTTCTTC. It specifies CASLGSISYNEQFF.

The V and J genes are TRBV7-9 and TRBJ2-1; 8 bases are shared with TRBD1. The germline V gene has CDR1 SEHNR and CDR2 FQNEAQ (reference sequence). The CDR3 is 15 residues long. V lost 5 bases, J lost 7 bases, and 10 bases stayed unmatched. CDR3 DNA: TGTGCCAGCAGCCCCGGGACAGGTGGAGAGAATGAGCAGTTCTTC. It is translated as CASSPGTGGENEQFF.

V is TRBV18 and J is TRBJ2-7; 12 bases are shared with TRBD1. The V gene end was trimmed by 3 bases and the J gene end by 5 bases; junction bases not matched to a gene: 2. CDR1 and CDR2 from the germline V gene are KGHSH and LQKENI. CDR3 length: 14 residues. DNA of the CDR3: TGTGCCAGCTCACCCGGGACAGGGGGCGACGAGCAGTACTTC. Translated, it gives CASSPGTGGDEQYF.

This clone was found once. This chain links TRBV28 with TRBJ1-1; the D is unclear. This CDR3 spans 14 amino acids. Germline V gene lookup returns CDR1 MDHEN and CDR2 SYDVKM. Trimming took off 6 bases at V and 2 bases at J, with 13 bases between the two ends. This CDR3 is CASSEGGLNTEAFF. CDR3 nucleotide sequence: TGTGCCAGCAGCGAGGGAGGCTTAAACACTGAAGCTTTCTTT.

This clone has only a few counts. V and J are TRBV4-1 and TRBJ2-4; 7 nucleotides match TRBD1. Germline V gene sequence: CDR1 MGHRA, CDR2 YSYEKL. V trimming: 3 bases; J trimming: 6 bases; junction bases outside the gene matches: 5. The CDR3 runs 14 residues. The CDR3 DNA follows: TGCGCCAGCAGCCACCCGGGACAGAGAAACATTCAGTACTTC. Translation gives CASSHPGQRNIQYF.

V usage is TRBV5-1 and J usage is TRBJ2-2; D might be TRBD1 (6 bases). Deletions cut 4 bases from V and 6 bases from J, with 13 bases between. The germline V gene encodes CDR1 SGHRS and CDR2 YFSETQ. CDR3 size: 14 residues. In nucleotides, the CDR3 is TGCGCCAGCAGCGCACAGGGTAGGGCCGGGGAGCTGTTTTTT. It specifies CASSAQGRAGELFF.

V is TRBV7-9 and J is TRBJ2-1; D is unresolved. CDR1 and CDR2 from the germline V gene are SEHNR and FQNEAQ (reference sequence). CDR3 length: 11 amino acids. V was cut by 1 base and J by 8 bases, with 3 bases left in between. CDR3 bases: TGTGCCAGCAGCTTAGTGGATGAGCAGTTCTTC. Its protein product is CASSLVDEQFF.

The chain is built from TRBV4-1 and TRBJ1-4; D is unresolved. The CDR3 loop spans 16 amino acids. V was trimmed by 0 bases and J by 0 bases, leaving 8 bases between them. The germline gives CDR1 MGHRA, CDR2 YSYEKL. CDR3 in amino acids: CASSQDPEATNEKLFF. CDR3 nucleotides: TGCGCCAGCAGCCAAGATCCGGAAGCAACTAATGAAAAACTGTTTTTT.

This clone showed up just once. CDR3 loop: CASGQGGSGANVLTF. Written as DNA, the CDR3 is TGTGCCAGCGGACAGGGCGGCTCTGGGGCCAACGTCCTGACTTTC. The genes are TRBV28 and TRBJ2-6; 8 positions match TRBD1. This CDR3 has 15 residues. V lost 8 bases, J lost 0 bases, and 3 bases stayed unmatched. Per germline, CDR1 MDHEN and CDR2 SYDVKM.

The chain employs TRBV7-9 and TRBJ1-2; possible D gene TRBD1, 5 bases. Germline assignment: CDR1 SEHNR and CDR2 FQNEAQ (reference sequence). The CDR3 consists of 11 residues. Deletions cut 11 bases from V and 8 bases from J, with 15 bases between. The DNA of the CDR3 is TGTGCCGCTGGGGACGGACTCGGCTACACCTTC. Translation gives CAAGDGLGYTF.

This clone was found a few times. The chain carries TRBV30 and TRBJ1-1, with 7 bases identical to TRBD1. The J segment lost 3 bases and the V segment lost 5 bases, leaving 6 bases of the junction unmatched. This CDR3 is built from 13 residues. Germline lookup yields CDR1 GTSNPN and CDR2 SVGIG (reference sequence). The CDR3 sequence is CAWAQGFYTEAFF. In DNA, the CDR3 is TGTGCCTGGGCACAGGGGTTTTACACTGAAGCTTTCTTT.

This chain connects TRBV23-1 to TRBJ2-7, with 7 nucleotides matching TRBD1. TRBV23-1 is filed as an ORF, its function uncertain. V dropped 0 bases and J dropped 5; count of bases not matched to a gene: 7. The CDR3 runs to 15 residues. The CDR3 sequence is CASSQSGTVENEQYF. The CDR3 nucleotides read TGCGCCAGCAGTCAATCCGGGACAGTGGAGAACGAGCAGTACTTC.

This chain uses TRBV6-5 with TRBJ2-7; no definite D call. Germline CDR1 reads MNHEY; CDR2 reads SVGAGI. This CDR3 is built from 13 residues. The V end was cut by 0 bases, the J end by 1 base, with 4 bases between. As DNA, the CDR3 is TGTGCCAGCAGTTACTCCGGGTCCTACGAGCAGTACTTC. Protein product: CASSYSGSYEQYF.

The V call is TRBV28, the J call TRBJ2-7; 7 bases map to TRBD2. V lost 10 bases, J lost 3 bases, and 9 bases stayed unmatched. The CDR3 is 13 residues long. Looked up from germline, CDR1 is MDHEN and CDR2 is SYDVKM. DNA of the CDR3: TGTGCCACTCTCTCAGGACTAGGCTACGAGCAGTACTTC. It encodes CATLSGLGYEQYF.

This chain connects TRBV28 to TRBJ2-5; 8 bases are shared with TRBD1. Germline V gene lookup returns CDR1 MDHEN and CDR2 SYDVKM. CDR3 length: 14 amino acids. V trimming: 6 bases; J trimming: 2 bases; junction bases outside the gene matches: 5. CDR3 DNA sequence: TGTGCCAGCAGGCCTGGGACAGGACAAGAGACCCAGTACTTC. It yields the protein CASRPGTGQETQYF.

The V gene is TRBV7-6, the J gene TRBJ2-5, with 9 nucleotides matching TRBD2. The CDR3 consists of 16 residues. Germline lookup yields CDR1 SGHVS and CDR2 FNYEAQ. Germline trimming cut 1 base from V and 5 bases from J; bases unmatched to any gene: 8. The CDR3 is CASSLVFSGRGETQYF. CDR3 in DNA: TGTGCCAGCAGCTTAGTATTTAGCGGGAGAGGGGAGACCCAGTACTTC.

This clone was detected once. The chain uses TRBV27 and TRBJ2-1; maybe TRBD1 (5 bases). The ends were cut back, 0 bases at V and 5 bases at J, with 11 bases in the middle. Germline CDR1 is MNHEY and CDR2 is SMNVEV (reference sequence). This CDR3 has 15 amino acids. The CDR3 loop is CASSLSGHGHNEQFF. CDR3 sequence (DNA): TGTGCCAGCAGTTTATCCGGACATGGGCACAATGAGCAGTTCTTC.

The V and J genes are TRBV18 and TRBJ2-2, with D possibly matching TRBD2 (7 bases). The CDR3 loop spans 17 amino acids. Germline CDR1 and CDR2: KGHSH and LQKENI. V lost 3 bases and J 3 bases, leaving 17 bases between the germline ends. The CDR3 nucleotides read TGTGCCAGCTCACCCCGTGGGGGCGCGGGGGACACCGGGGAGCTGTTTTTT. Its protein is CASSPRGGAGDTGELFF.

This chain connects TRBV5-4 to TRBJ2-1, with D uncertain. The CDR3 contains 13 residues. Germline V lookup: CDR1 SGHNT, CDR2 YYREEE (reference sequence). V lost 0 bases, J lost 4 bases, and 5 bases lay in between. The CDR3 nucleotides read TGTGCCAGCAGCTTGGTCCAGTACAATGAGCAGTTCTTC. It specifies CASSLVQYNEQFF.

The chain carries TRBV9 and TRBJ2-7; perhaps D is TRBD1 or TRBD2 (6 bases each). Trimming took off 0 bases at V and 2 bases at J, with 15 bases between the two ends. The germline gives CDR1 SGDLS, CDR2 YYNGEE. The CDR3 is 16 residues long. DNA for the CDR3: TGTGCCAGCAGCGTAGAGGGGGGTTTTCCACCCTACGAGCAGTACTTC. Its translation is CASSVEGGFPPYEQYF.

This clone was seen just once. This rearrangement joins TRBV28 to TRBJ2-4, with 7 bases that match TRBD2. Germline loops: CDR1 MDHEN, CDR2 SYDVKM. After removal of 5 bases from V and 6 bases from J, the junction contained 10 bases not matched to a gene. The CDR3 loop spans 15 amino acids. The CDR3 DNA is TGTGCCAGCAGTGCCCCGGGGGGTGTTGGAAACATTCAGTACTTC. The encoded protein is CASSAPGGVGNIQYF.

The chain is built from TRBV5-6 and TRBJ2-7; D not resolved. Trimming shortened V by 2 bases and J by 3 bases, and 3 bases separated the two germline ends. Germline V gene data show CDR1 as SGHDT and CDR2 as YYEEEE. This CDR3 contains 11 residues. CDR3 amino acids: CASSFGYEQYF. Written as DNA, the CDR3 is TGTGCCAGCAGCTTCGGCTACGAGCAGTACTTC.

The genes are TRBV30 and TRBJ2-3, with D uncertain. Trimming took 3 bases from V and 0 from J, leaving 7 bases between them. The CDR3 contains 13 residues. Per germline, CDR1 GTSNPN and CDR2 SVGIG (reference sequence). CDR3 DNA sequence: TGTGCCTGGAGGGCCCCTAGCACAGATACGCAGTATTTT. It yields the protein CAWRAPSTDTQYF.

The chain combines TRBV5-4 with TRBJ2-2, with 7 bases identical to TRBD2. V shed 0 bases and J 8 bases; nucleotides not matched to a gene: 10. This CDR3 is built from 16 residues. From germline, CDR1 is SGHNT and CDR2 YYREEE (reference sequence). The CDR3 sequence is CASSLVGGRRAGELFF. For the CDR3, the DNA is TGTGCCAGCAGCTTGGTGGGCGGGAGAAGGGCTGGGGAGCTGTTTTTT.

CDR3 DNA sequence: TGTGCCAGCACCCCGACAGGCTCCTACGAGCAGTACTTC. Its protein product is CASTPTGSYEQYF. The gene calls are TRBV27 and TRBJ2-5; D possibly corresponds to TRBD1 (6 bases). The J call may be mistaken, given a closer DNA end match to TRBJ2-7. CDR3 size: 13 residues. In germline, CDR1 is MNHEY, CDR2 SMNVEV (reference sequence).

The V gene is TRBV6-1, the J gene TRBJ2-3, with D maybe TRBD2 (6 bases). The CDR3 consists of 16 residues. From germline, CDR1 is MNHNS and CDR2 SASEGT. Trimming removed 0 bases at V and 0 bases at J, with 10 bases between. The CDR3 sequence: CASSEALAASTDTQYF. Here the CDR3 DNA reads TGTGCCAGCAGTGAAGCGTTAGCGGCTAGCACAGATACGCAGTATTTT.

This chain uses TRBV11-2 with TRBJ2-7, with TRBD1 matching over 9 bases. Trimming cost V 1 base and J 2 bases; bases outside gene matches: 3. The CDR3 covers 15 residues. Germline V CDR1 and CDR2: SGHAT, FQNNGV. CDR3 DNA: TGTGCCAGCAGCTTAGGGACAGGGGTTACCTACGAGCAGTACTTC. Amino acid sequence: CASSLGTGVTYEQYF.